Below, 26 T cell receptor beta chains from the same sample are listed, as sequenced in a study of T cell repertoires in cytomegalovirus infection. TCRdb reprocessed the reads with MiXCR, giving one entry per CDR3 protein. The sample carries a few hundred thousand distinct CDR3 sequences, about 40% recorded once. The antigens these receptors bind are not known. Sequences were derived from cultured PBMCs, sampled from culture after CMV antigen stimulation. The receptors originated from a human donor in good health (CMV status not recorded). Some clones in this sample may be carry-over from other donors' samples.

The chain links TRBV7-4 to TRBJ1-4; D call uncertain. Looked up from germline, CDR1 is SGHVT and CDR2 is SQSDAQ. There are 17 residues in the CDR3. Between the trimmed V and J ends, which lost 5 bases and 0 bases, there was a span of 16 bases. The CDR3 protein is CASSDTGGVATNEKLFF. The CDR3 DNA is TGTGCCAGCAGCGATACCGGTGGTGTCGCAACTAATGAAAAACTGTTTTTT.

The sample holds a few counts of this clonotype. This chain uses TRBV12-3 or TRBV12-4 with TRBJ1-2; 7 bases map to TRBD1. V gave up 6 bases and J gave up 4 bases; unmatched junction bases: 5. This CDR3 region has 13 residues. CDR3 in amino acids: CASRSDRVYGYTF. The CDR3 DNA reads as TGTGCCAGCAGATCTGACAGGGTCTATGGCTACACCTTC.

This clonotype was seen a few times. This chain joins TRBV7-6 and TRBJ2-7; 8 bases align to TRBD1. This CDR3 contains 17 residues. Trimming took 2 bases from V and 6 from J; bases not matched to a gene: 15. Germline values: CDR1 SGHVS, CDR2 FNYEAQ. The CDR3 bases are TGTGCCAGCAGCTTACAGGGGGCCCGGGACTTCGCGGCCGAGCAGTACTTC. Its translation is CASSLQGARDFAAEQYF.

The chain joins TRBV25-1 to TRBJ1-2; TRBD1 matches 7 bases. V lost 8 bases and J lost 5; bases outside the gene matches: 14. In germline, CDR1 is MGHDK, CDR2 SYGVNS. The CDR3 is 15 amino acids. This CDR3 reads CASGPLTGNEYGYTF. CDR3 coding DNA: TGTGCCAGCGGACCTTTGACAGGGAATGAATATGGCTACACCTTC.

The sample holds a few counts of this clonotype. The CDR3 coding sequence is TGTGCCAGCAGCCCCTCCCTAGCAACAGATACGCAGTATTTT. As protein: CASSPSLATDTQYF. The chain has TRBV7-2 and TRBJ2-3; D might be TRBD2 (5 bases). Germline assignment: CDR1 SGHTA and CDR2 FQGNSA. Trimming cost V 5 bases and J 3 bases, with 12 bases left between them. The CDR3 is 14 amino acids. The entire variable domain, with the rest obtained from reference TRBV7-2 and TRBJ2-3, is as follows: GAGVSQSPSNKVTEKGKDVELRCDPISGHTALYWYRQSLGQGLEFLIYFQGNSAPDKSGLPSDRFSAERTGGSVSTLTIQRTQQEDSAVYLCASSPSLATDTQYFGPGTRLTVL.

V usage is TRBV15 and J usage is TRBJ1-6, with D perhaps matching TRBD1 (6 bases). This CDR3 has 13 amino acids. V lost 5 bases and J lost 7, with 9 bases in between. Per germline, CDR1 LNHNV and CDR2 YYDKDF (reference sequence). The CDR3, as DNA: TGTGCCACCAGCCTTAGGGGGAATTCACCCCTCCACTTT. Translation gives CATSLRGNSPLHF.

This clonotype was seen more than once but under ten times. V gene TRBV7-8 combines with J gene TRBJ2-3, with no clear D. Germline V CDR1 and CDR2: SGHVS, FQNEAQ. The CDR3 loop spans 17 amino acids. The V and J ends lost 6 bases and 3 bases respectively, with 22 bases between them. The DNA for the CDR3 is TGTGCCAGCAGTGGAATGGACCTCCCACCCCCTACAGATACGCAGTATTTT. Amino acid sequence: CASSGMDLPPPTDTQYF.

This rearrangement joins TRBV20-1 to TRBJ1-1; no firm D call. The germline V gene has CDR1 DFQATT and CDR2 SNEGSKA (reference sequence). Trimming shortened V by 3 bases and J by 5 bases, and 7 bases separated the two germline ends. There are 11 residues in the CDR3. This CDR3 is CSASARTEAFF. The CDR3 bases are TGCAGTGCTAGCGCTCGGACTGAAGCTTTCTTT.

This rearrangement joins TRBV19 to TRBJ2-2; 11 bases align to TRBD1. With 7 bases clipped from V and 3 bases from J, the junction kept 7 bases outside the gene matches. The CDR3 has 16 residues. The germline CDR1 and CDR2 sequences are LNHDA and SQIVND (reference sequence). CDR3 DNA sequence: TGTGCCAGTACTCATTGGGACAGGGGGGACACCGGGGAGCTGTTTTTT. Its protein is CASTHWDRGDTGELFF.

This clonotype was counted between two and nine times. V gene TRBV7-9 combines with J gene TRBJ2-7; D tentatively reads TRBD1 or TRBD2 (5 bases each). Trimming took off 6 bases at V and 4 bases at J, with 13 bases between the two ends. Germline values: CDR1 SEHNR, CDR2 FQNEAQ (reference sequence). The CDR3 has 13 amino acids. The CDR3 protein is CASSPGASYEQYF. CDR3 coding DNA: TGTGCCAGCAGTCCCGGGGCTAGTTACGAGCAGTACTTC.

The chain is built from TRBV7-2 and TRBJ2-2; 13 bases map to TRBD2. V shed 5 bases, J shed 6 bases, and the junction held 9 bases outside the gene matches. This CDR3 is built from 17 residues. From germline, CDR1 is SGHTA and CDR2 FQGNSA. The CDR3 nucleotides are TGTGCCAGCAGCAAAGGACTAGCGGGAGACTTATCCGGGGAGCTGTTTTTT. Translating gives CASSKGLAGDLSGELFF.

The sample holds a few counts of this clonotype. V is TRBV7-9 and J is TRBJ1-1; D gene uncertain. Germline loops: CDR1 SEHNR, CDR2 FQNEAQ (reference sequence). The germline V and J ends were trimmed by 5 bases and 0 bases, with 13 bases remaining between them. CDR3 length: 15 residues. This chain's CDR3 is CASSQARIMNTEAFF. CDR3 coding DNA: TGTGCCAGCAGCCAGGCCAGGATTATGAACACTGAAGCTTTCTTT.

The V and J genes are TRBV11-2 and TRBJ2-3, with 10 bases aligning to TRBD2. The CDR3 is 20 residues long. CDR1 is SGHAT and CDR2 is FQNNGV in the germline V gene. Trimming cost V 2 bases and J 0 bases; bases outside gene matches: 14. CDR3: CASSLTTSGINLLSTDTQYF. Written as DNA, the CDR3 is TGTGCCAGCAGCTTAACTACTAGCGGGATTAATCTTCTTAGCACAGATACGCAGTATTTT.

V and J are TRBV4-3 and TRBJ2-2; 8 bases agree with TRBD2. The CDR3 is made up of 15 amino acids. Germline-derived CDR1 and CDR2 are LGHNA and YSLEER. V dropped 4 bases and J dropped 6; count of bases not matched to a gene: 7. The CDR3 DNA sequence: TGCGCCAGCAGCCGAACAGCGGGAGCCGCCGGGGAGCTGTTTTTT. Its protein product is CASSRTAGAAGELFF.

The sample holds a few counts of this clonotype. The gene calls are TRBV19 and TRBJ2-1, with a weak D call TRBD1 (6 bases). Trimming shortened V by 6 bases and J by 4 bases, and 13 bases separated the two germline ends. The length of the CDR3 is 14 residues. The germline CDR1 and CDR2 sequences are LNHDA and SQIVND (reference sequence). CDR3 bases: TGTGCCAGTAGCGGGGCAGGGGTATACAATGAGCAGTTCTTC. Translating gives CASSGAGVYNEQFF.

The chain carries TRBV11-2 and TRBJ2-1, with D uncertain. Trimming shortened V by 5 bases and J by 7 bases, and 18 bases separated the two germline ends. The CDR3 contains 15 residues. Germline CDR1 is SGHAT and CDR2 is FQNNGV. This chain's CDR3 is CASSPLVSLGNEQFF. DNA of the CDR3: TGTGCCAGCAGCCCCCTAGTCTCCTTAGGTAATGAGCAGTTCTTC.

This clonotype was counted a few times. This chain links TRBV2 with TRBJ1-1, with D possibly TRBD1 on 5 matching bases. Germline V gene lookup returns CDR1 SNHLY and CDR2 FYNNEI. The length of the CDR3 is 13 residues. Trimming took off 6 bases at V and 3 bases at J, with 11 bases between the two ends. Here the CDR3 reads CASRRDGDTEAFF. CDR3 coding DNA: TGTGCCAGCAGACGGGACGGGGACACTGAAGCTTTCTTT.

This clonotype has a single count. This chain uses TRBV28 with TRBJ1-2, with 9 nucleotides matching TRBD1. V lost 11 bases to trimming and J lost 3 bases; unmatched junction nucleotides: 13. Germline CDR1 is MDHEN and CDR2 is SYDVKM. This CDR3 region has 15 residues. The chain's CDR3 is CAPSRGTGGDYGYTF. DNA for the CDR3: TGTGCCCCCAGCCGAGGAACAGGGGGCGACTATGGCTACACCTTC.

This chain links TRBV5-4 with TRBJ1-1; no firm D call. V was clipped by 1 base and J by 6 bases, with 10 bases between them. Germline CDR1 SGHNT, CDR2 YYREEE (reference sequence). The CDR3 length is 13 residues. CDR3: CASSLSAPAEAFF. The DNA for the CDR3 is TGTGCCAGCAGCTTGTCGGCTCCCGCTGAAGCTTTCTTT.

CDR3 region: CASSGDRGRTEAFF. The CDR3 nucleotides are TGTGCCAGCAGCGGAGACAGGGGGCGAACTGAAGCTTTCTTT. V gene TRBV7-2 combines with J gene TRBJ1-1; 10 positions match TRBD1. Unmatched junction bases numbered 5, after V lost 5 bases and J lost 5 bases. Germline CDR1 reads SGHTA; CDR2 reads FQGNSA. The length of the CDR3 is 14 residues.

The rearrangement links TRBV5-4 to TRBJ2-7; 9 bases match TRBD2. V lost 2 bases, J lost 3 bases, and 6 bases stayed unmatched. The germline CDR1 and CDR2 sequences are SGHNT and YYREEE (reference sequence). The CDR3 runs 15 residues. CDR3 protein: CASSFAGGPDYEQYF. The DNA for the CDR3 is TGTGCCAGCAGCTTTGCGGGAGGGCCGGACTACGAGCAGTACTTC.

The chain recombines TRBV2 with TRBJ1-2; D call uncertain. Trimming stripped 8 bases from V and 4 bases from J, with 14 bases between. CDR3 length: 13 residues. Germline CDR1 reads SNHLY; CDR2 reads FYNNEI. The CDR3 region is CASGKEASYGYTF. CDR3 bases: TGTGCCAGCGGGAAGGAAGCTTCCTATGGCTACACCTTC. The full variable domain, in which reference TRBV2 and TRBJ1-2 provide the parts outside the CDR3, is EPEVTQTPSHQVTQMGQEVILRCVPISNHLYFYWYRQILGQKVEFLVSFYNNEISEKSEIFDDQFSVERPDGSNFTLKIRSTKLEDSAMYFCASGKEASYGYTFGSGTRLTVV.

The chain carries TRBV11-2 and TRBJ2-1, with 11 bases identical to TRBD2. Germline loops: CDR1 SGHAT, CDR2 FQNNGV. V was pared by 9 bases and J by 10 bases, with 14 bases of the junction left unmatched. The CDR3 loop spans 15 amino acids. The CDR3 DNA is TGTGCCAGTCAATTCGGGACTAGCGGTTTGAGGGAGCAGTTCTTC. Translation gives CASQFGTSGLREQFF.

V usage is TRBV6-1 and J usage is TRBJ2-7; D gene ambiguous. Germline lookup yields CDR1 MNHNS and CDR2 SASEGT. Trimming removed 6 bases from V and 2 bases from J, with 8 bases in between. The CDR3 is 12 amino acids. CDR3 in DNA: TGTGCCAGCAGAGACACCACCTACGAGCAGTACTTC. It codes for CASRDTTYEQYF.

The chain couples TRBV20-1 to TRBJ2-1; TRBD2 aligns across 9 bases. Germline CDR1 DFQATT, CDR2 SNEGSKA (reference sequence). This CDR3 contains 13 residues. Losses at the gene ends were 5 bases for V and 8 bases for J; bases not matched to a gene: 7. The CDR3 bases are TGCAGTGCTGCTGGACTAGCGTGGGATGAGCAGTTCTTC. This sequence encodes CSAAGLAWDEQFF.

This clonotype was seen a few times. The rearrangement joins TRBV11-2 to TRBJ2-3, with TRBD2 identical over 7 bases. Looked up from germline, CDR1 is SGHAT and CDR2 is FQNNGV. CDR3 size: 15 residues. After removal of 3 bases from V and 3 bases from J, the junction contained 6 bases not matched to a gene. The CDR3 nucleotides are TGTGCCAGCAGCTTCCGCGGGAGATGGACAGATACGCAGTATTTT. This translates into CASSFRGRWTDTQYF.